This TCR beta chain is drawn from a study of persistence of HIV-infected CD4 T cells (TCRdb year 2020). In the study overall: CMV- and HIV-1 Gag-responding CD4+ T cells were isolated from ART-treated individuals so that antigen-driven clonal expansion of HIV-1-infected cells could be examined. The median time the participants had spent on suppressive ART was 8 years. Peripheral blood samples of up to roughly 180 mL were obtained at multiple time points, with the exception of two participants, for whom leukapheresis was performed at a single time point. The clonality of all cells in each sorted population was measured by TCRbeta sequencing, and the clonality of infected cells was measured by proviral sequencing. For the TCR cluster analysis across participants, 8 or 9 participants were included for CMV and about seven participants for Gag. What the research found in general, with its limitations: Few individuals were included in the study, and only a limited range of antigens was tested. Significantly lower TCRbeta richness was observed in CMV- and Gag-responding cells than in anti-CD3/anti-CD28-responding cells, and higher oligoclonality was observed in CMV-responding cells than in CD3/CD28-stimulated and Gag-responding cells. Because the TCR analyses were done in bulk, restricting them to just the rare CMV-responding cells that actually carried HIV-1 proviruses was not possible. TCR oligoclonality correlated with proviral oligoclonality within the same sorted populations. Antigen-responding cells were enriched for degenerate expanded CDR3beta sequences, which suggests convergent selection of CD4+ responses to CMV and Gag.

The intended sense of this specimen's treatment or condition label: suppressive antiretroviral therapy. Lysates of CMV-infected fibroblasts were used at 10 ug/mL for cell stimulation. Nonresponding CD40L-negative CD69-negative CD45RO-high memory CD4+ T cells were sorted as memory populations depleted of antigen-responding cells. Participants were HIV-1-infected adults who started suppressive ART during chronic infection. Plasma HIV-1 RNA had been undetectable (below 50 copies/mL) in participants for at least 4 years. To be included, a participant needed positive CMV serology and a CD4+ T cell count above 400 cells/uL. Before stimulation, PBMCs were isolated using density centrifugation and then depleted of CD8+ T cells. CD8-depleted PBMCs were stimulated for about 19 hours with anti-CD28/CD49d costimulation, CD40-blocking antibody and enfuvirtide to prevent new infections. Sorting was done on either a Beckman Coulter MoFlo Legacy or an XDP sorter, and propidium iodide was used to exclude dead cells. The QIAamp DNA Mini Kit was used for genomic DNA extraction from samples above one million cells, and the Quick-DNA Microprep Kit was used otherwise.

V is cut by 4 bases and J by 1 base, and the space between the germline ends is 20 bases. Reading the germline V gene gives CDR1 LGHNA and CDR2 YNFKEQ. Including cysteine and phenylalanine, the CDR3 has 17 amino acids. The entry retains the CDR3 DNA only, 51 bases that are in frame from base 1. A single count supports this clone. Its antigen remains undetermined. No much larger clone is present one base from it, and per-base qualities are unavailable. The immunoSEQ hsTCRB assay version 4 in survey mode was used to sequence TCRbeta repertoires from genomic DNA. Genomic DNA was diluted to around 9.2 ng/uL, using up to about 1 ug per sample for TCRbeta sequencing. Per the original workflow: TCRbeta data were analyzed in ImmunoSeq Analyzer 3.0, with diversity computed on productive nucleotide rearrangements. Lower-bound TCR diversity was estimated with the improved Chao index, and clonality with the Gini coefficient using the Immunarch R package. Nucleotide rearrangements that differed but encoded the same CDR3beta amino acid sequence were counted as separate clonotypes. Differential abundance analysis identified TCRbeta sequences significantly enriched in antigen-responding cells relative to anti-CD3/anti-CD28-activated cells. GLIPH2 clustered TCRs by predicted peptide-MHC specificity, both within individual participants and across merged participant data sets. This immuneACCESS table, as held by TCRdb, lists in-frame sequences with V and J called but not all clones. Of the missing ones, under half trace to an unresolved V gene in checked studies; the others have no known cause. For V, J and clone size, that table is used; D and trimming come from the DNA. For this sample there are some 41,000 clones; approximately 84% appear just once. The ten top clones hold around 1.5% of the sample.

The sample here was CD4+ T cells sorted from PBMCs after approximately 18-hour stimulation, taken from a patient who received antiretroviral therapy. The meaning of the sample's cell subset or site label: CD40L-CD69- CD45RO-high memory CD4 T cells not responding to CMV lysate. In this chain, TRBV4-2 is recombined with TRBJ2-7; the D segment may tentatively be TRBD1 or TRBD2, each giving 5 matched bases. This clonotype was sampled from an adult man with HIV who was CMV-seropositive. This receptor carries the CDR3 CASSPGGLGRKSYEQYF. The bases read TGTGCCAGCAGCCCGGGCGGGCTGGGACGCAAGTCCTACGAGCAGTACTTC.